The 15 T cell receptor beta chains below come from one sample, sequenced in a study of blood T cells in healthy people across ages. For the second PCR, which ran for 7 to 11 cycles, a sample-barcoded 5' primer and a J-beta primer mix were used. TCRdb analysed the 5' RACE reads with MiXCR anew, one entry per CDR3 protein. The sample carries about 1.7 million distinct CDR3 sequences, about 30% recorded once. Source material: blood. These receptors came from a woman younger than 45 in good health.

A remark on this clonotype: A junction end diverges from the germline sequence, so it may reflect a read error. J is TRBJ2-7 and V is TRBV20-1; D possibly corresponds to TRBD2 (5 bases). The V gene's germline CDR1 is DFQATT and CDR2 SNEGSKA (reference sequence). This CDR3 region has 15 residues. CDR3 region: CSARIGTASSHEQYF. DNA for the CDR3: TGCAGTGCTAGGATCGGTACCGCTAGCTCCCACGAGCAGTACTTC.

This clonotype was found a few times. The chain links TRBV20-1 to TRBJ2-5; TRBD2 agrees at 9 bases. CDR1 DFQATT and CDR2 SNEGSKA come from the germline V gene (reference sequence). Trimming cost V 4 bases and J 4 bases; bases outside gene matches: 16. The CDR3 runs to 17 residues. The CDR3 spells CSAKNQGKTSGLETQYF. CDR3 in DNA: TGCAGTGCTAAAAATCAAGGGAAAACTAGCGGGTTAGAGACCCAGTACTTC.

A note on this clonotype: A junction end diverges from the germline sequence, so it may reflect a read error. J is TRBJ1-2 and V is TRBV7-9; 10 bases fit TRBD1. The germline gives CDR1 SEHNR, CDR2 FQNEAQ (reference sequence). The CDR3 is made up of 17 amino acids. CDR3 coding DNA: TGTGCCGGCAGCTCCCGGGACAGGGGTGGTGTAGGGTATGGCTACACCTTC. Its protein is CAGSSRDRGGVGYGYTF.

The chain carries TRBV18 and TRBJ1-2; D gene unclear. From germline, CDR1 is KGHSH and CDR2 LQKENI. V lost 2 bases, J lost 7 bases, and 20 bases lay in between. The CDR3 totals 16 residues. The CDR3 here is CASSPLSRNNNRGYTF. CDR3 DNA sequence: TGTGCCAGCTCACCATTGAGCAGGAATAATAATCGTGGCTACACCTTC.

The chain couples TRBV7-7 to TRBJ2-3; 9 bases are shared with TRBD1. This CDR3 has 13 amino acids. V was clipped by 4 bases and J by 13 bases; unmatched bases: 9. Germline CDR1 is SSHAT and CDR2 is FNYEAQ (reference sequence). CDR3 amino acids: CASSSSPGTGKYF. Here the CDR3 DNA reads TGTGCCAGCAGCTCAAGCCCCGGGACAGGGAAGTATTTT.

V and J are TRBV11-2 and TRBJ2-1; D ambiguous. The ends were cut back, 3 bases at V and 6 bases at J, with 9 bases in the middle. Germline V gives CDR1 SGHAT, CDR2 FQNNGV. This CDR3 region has 13 residues. CDR3 residues: CASSFLRSNEQFF. CDR3 nucleotides: TGTGCCAGCAGCTTTTTGCGGAGCAATGAGCAGTTCTTC.

CDR3: CASSGRGDQPQHF. CDR3 DNA sequence: TGCGCCAGCAGTGGTAGAGGGGATCAGCCCCAGCATTTT. The V gene is TRBV10-1, the J gene TRBJ1-5; tentatively, D is TRBD1 (5 bases). The V and J ends lost 4 bases and 5 bases respectively, with 9 bases between them. CDR1 is WNHNN and CDR2 is SYGVQD in the germline V gene (reference sequence). The CDR3 length is 13 residues.

This chain links TRBV5-6 with TRBJ1-5; 10 bases match TRBD1. The CDR3 runs 16 residues. Per germline, CDR1 SGHDT and CDR2 YYEEEE. V lost 4 bases, J lost 2 bases, and 6 bases stayed unmatched. CDR3 sequence (DNA): TGTGCCAGCAGCCTCGGGACAGGGGTCGGCAATCAGCCCCAGCATTTT. Its translation: CASSLGTGVGNQPQHF.

Comment on this clonotype: This could be a read error, since a much larger clone is one nucleotide away. The chain couples TRBV18 to TRBJ2-1; D might be TRBD1 (6 bases). CDR3 length equals 13 residues. Germline CDR1 is KGHSH and CDR2 is LQKENI. The CDR3 here is CVSSPGVRDEQFF. The CDR3 nucleotides read TGTGTCAGCTCACCAGGGGTCCGCGATGAGCAGTTCTTC. The full variable domain, rest sourced from reference TRBV18 and TRBJ2-1, is NAGVMQNPRHLVRRRGQEARLRCSPMKGHSHVYWYRQLPEEGLKFMVYLQKENIIDESGMPKERFSAEFPKEGPSILRIQQVVRGDSAAYFCVSSPGVRDEQFFGPGTRLTVL.

This clonotype appeared many times. The V call is TRBV10-3, the J call TRBJ2-7; TRBD1 matches at 7 bases. The length of the CDR3 is 12 residues. The germline V gene has CDR1 ENHRY and CDR2 SYGVKD. With V trimmed by 10 bases and J by 0 bases, 3 bases remained unmatched. This CDR3 reads CATWTGSYEQYF. CDR3 sequence (DNA): TGTGCCACCTGGACAGGCTCCTACGAGCAGTACTTC.

A note on this clonotype: This may arise from a read error, as a much more abundant clone is one base away. The V call is TRBV29-1, the J call TRBJ1-2; weak D call: TRBD1 (6 bases). Trimming stripped 2 bases from V and 7 bases from J, with 14 bases between. Looked up from germline, CDR1 is SQVTM and CDR2 is ANQGSEA. This CDR3 has 13 amino acids. CDR3 in amino acids: CSVERLKGGGYTF. In DNA, the CDR3 is TGCAGCGTTGAACGGTTGAAAGGGGGTGGCTACACCTTC.

This clonotype was counted only a few times. The rearrangement joins TRBV6-5 to TRBJ2-6; TRBD1 is a possible D gene (5 bases). V lost 2 bases and J lost 2, with 10 bases in between. CDR1 MNHEY and CDR2 SVGAGI come from the germline V gene. The CDR3 covers 16 residues. In DNA, the CDR3 is TGTGCCAGCAGTTACCAAAGGGGAACTGGGGCCAACGTCCTGACTTTC. Amino acid sequence: CASSYQRGTGANVLTF.

This clonotype was counted between two and nine times. This chain connects TRBV6-2 or TRBV6-3 to TRBJ1-5; D ambiguous. This CDR3 contains 12 residues. V was cut by 2 bases and J by 7 bases, with 6 bases left in between. CDR1 is MNHEY, CDR2 SVGEGT, per germline. DNA for the CDR3: TGTGCCAGCAGTTACGGGGAACAGCCCCAGCATTTT. Protein product: CASSYGEQPQHF.

This clonotype was seen only a few times. This rearrangement joins TRBV12-3 or TRBV12-4 to TRBJ1-4, with 7 bases aligning to TRBD1. V lost 2 bases and J lost 3; bases outside the gene matches: 3. The CDR3 is 15 residues long. CDR3 in DNA: TGTGCCAGCAGTTTATACGGGACAGCTAATGAAAAACTGTTTTTT. It encodes CASSLYGTANEKLFF.

In its sample, this clonotype was seen a few times. The chain links TRBV29-1 to TRBJ1-1, with D uncertain. Germline assignment: CDR1 SQVTM and CDR2 ANQGSEA. The V gene lost 7 bases and the J gene lost 1 base, with 10 bases spanning the gap. The CDR3 consists of 12 residues. The CDR3 spells CSGRTANTEAFF. The CDR3 DNA sequence: TGCAGCGGTAGAACAGCGAACACTGAAGCTTTCTTT. Based on the CDR3 plus reference TRBV29-1 and TRBJ1-1, the full variable domain is SAVISQKPSRDICQRGTSLTIQCQVDSQVTMMFWYRQQPGQSLTLIATANQGSEATYESGFVIDKFPISRPNLTFSTLTVSNMSPEDSSIYLCSGRTANTEAFFGQGTRLTVV.